A selection of T cell receptor beta chains follows, all from one sample in a study of blood T cell repertoires in COVID-19. Profiling relied on immunoSEQ multiplex PCR, and the TCRdb table lists in-frame clones only, not all of them. This sample carries 75,000 to 90,000 clones, 80% of them seen once, and the ten largest clones take 12%. The sequenced sample consisted of peripheral blood. These TCRs come from a woman aged 40 to 49 with active or convalescent COVID-19. CDR3s include the opening cysteine and the closing phenylalanine or tryptophan. A D gene is named only where the DNA matches it firmly. Clone size, where shown, is once, few, many, or a class for clones that have expanded.

v_gene,d_gene,abundance,j_gene,CDR3nt,CDR3aa
TRBV6-5,NA,few,TRBJ1-6,TGTGCCAGCAGCCACAGGGTTTCACCCCTCCACTTT,CASSHRVSPLHF
TRBV7-2,TRBD1,NA,TRBJ1-1,TGTGCCAGCAGCCCTCAGGGGGCTTACACTGAAGCTTTCTTT,CASSPQGAYTEAFF
TRBV12-3/TRBV12-4,NA,once,TRBJ1-5,TGTGCCAGCAAGCAGGGTCACAATCAGCCCCAGCATTTT,CASKQGHNQPQHF
TRBV6-6,NA,NA,TRBJ2-3,TGTGCCAGCAGTGCGACAGGATCAGATACGCAGTATTTT,CASSATGSDTQYF
TRBV30,NA,NA,TRBJ1-6,TGTGCCTGGAGCGCCGGGGGGGGTATGGGTTCACCCCTCCACTTT,CAWSAGGGMGSPLHF
TRBV28,NA,NA,TRBJ2-1,TGTGCCAGCAGTTTTTTTTTCCCAGGGACTCGGCACAATGAGCAGTTCTTC,CASSFFFPGTRHNEQFF
TRBV7-2,NA,NA,TRBJ1-5,TGTGCCAGCAGCTCACAGGGTTTTAGCAATCAGCCCCAGCATTTT,CASSSQGFSNQPQHF
TRBV4-3,TRBD1,NA,TRBJ1-6,TGCGCCAGCAGCCGACCCGACAGGGATAATTCACCCCTCCACTTT,CASSRPDRDNSPLHF
TRBV7-9,NA,NA,TRBJ1-3,TGTGCCAGCAGGCAAGGGAGCTCTGGAAACACCATATATTTT,CASRQGSSGNTIYF
TRBV6-5,NA,NA,TRBJ1-5,TGTGCCAGCCTTTATGGGGGGACGGATCAGCCCCAGCATTTT,CASLYGGTDQPQHF
TRBV4-2,NA,NA,TRBJ2-3,TGTGCCAGCAGCCAAGATGCTAGCAGAGCCACAGATACGCAGTATTTT,CASSQDASRATDTQYF
TRBV9,TRBD2,NA,TRBJ2-1,TGTGCCAGCAGCGTTTTAGCGGGATTCAACAATGAGCAGTTCTTC,CASSVLAGFNNEQFF
TRBV6-2/TRBV6-3,NA,NA,TRBJ2-7,TGTGCCAGCAGTTACTCATCACAGGGTGAAAGCACCTACGAGCAGTACTTC,CASSYSSQGESTYEQYF
TRBV11-3,NA,once,TRBJ2-3,TGTGCCAGCAGCCCCCGACTAGGGAGCACGCAGTATTTT,CASSPRLGSTQYF
TRBV28,NA,NA,TRBJ1-5,TGTGCCAGCAGTTCCCTAGGAGGACCCGTGCAGCCCCAGCATTTT,CASSSLGGPVQPQHF
TRBV12-3/TRBV12-4,NA,NA,TRBJ2-2,TGTGCCAGCAGTTTAGGGCAAACCGGGGAGCTGTTTTTT,CASSLGQTGELFF
TRBV28,TRBD2,NA,TRBJ2-2,TGTGCCAGCAGTCGGGGGGACGTGCAAACCGGGGAGCTGTTTTTT,CASSRGDVQTGELFF
TRBV27,NA,few,TRBJ2-7,TGTGCCAGCAGCCCAATAGCGGACCCCTCCTACGAGCAGTACTTC,CASSPIADPSYEQYF
TRBV12-3/TRBV12-4,NA,NA,TRBJ1-6,TGTGCCAGCTCAGGGAACTATAATTCACCCCTCCACTTT,CASSGNYNSPLHF
TRBV30,NA,NA,TRBJ1-6,TGTGCCTGGAGTGTGACAACAGATTATAATTCACCCCTCCACTTT,CAWSVTTDYNSPLHF
TRBV11-2,NA,NA,TRBJ2-3,TGTGCCAGCAGCGCCGACGTCGGACTCCGTTTAACAGATACGCAGTATTTT,CASSADVGLRLTDTQYF
TRBV6-5,TRBD2,NA,TRBJ2-7,TGTGCCAGCAGTTACTCGAGCGGGAGGGTCTCCTACGAGCAGTACTTC,CASSYSSGRVSYEQYF
TRBV28,TRBD1,NA,TRBJ2-2,TGTGCCAGCAGCCCCGGGACAGGGGACACCGGGGAGCTGTTTTTT,CASSPGTGDTGELFF
TRBV18,NA,NA,TRBJ1-1,TGTGCCAGCTCACCACCTGAAGGGGGAGGGACTGAAGCTTTCTTT,CASSPPEGGGTEAFF
TRBV12-3/TRBV12-4,NA,NA,TRBJ1-5,TGTGCCAGCAGTTTAGTCGGGGGTCAGCCCCAGCATTTT,CASSLVGGQPQHF
TRBV12-5,NA,NA,TRBJ1-5,TGTGCTAGTGGTTTGAGGGGGGGGCCCCAGCATTTT,CASGLRGGPQHF
TRBV6-5,NA,NA,TRBJ1-1,TGTGCCAGCAGTCGGACAAAGAACACTGAAGCTTTCTTT,CASSRTKNTEAFF
TRBV5-1,TRBD1,NA,TRBJ2-1,TGCGCCAGCAGCCCCCGGGACAGGGGTTCTGATGAGCAGTTCTTC,CASSPRDRGSDEQFF
TRBV12-3/TRBV12-4,NA,NA,TRBJ2-6,TGTGCCAGCAGCAGGGGAATTGACAACGTCCTGACTTTC,CASSRGIDNVLTF
TRBV10-3,NA,NA,TRBJ1-6,TGTGCCATCAGTGTTGGAGGAGGTGAAGATTCACCCCTCCACTTT,CAISVGGGEDSPLHF
TRBV6-6,TRBD2,NA,TRBJ2-3,TGTGCCAGCAGACTTAGCGGGGCAAGCACAGATACGCAGTATTTT,CASRLSGASTDTQYF
TRBV4-2,TRBD2,NA,TRBJ2-3,TGTGCCAGCAGCCAAGAGGGACGGACTAGCGGGACAGATACGCAGTATTTT,CASSQEGRTSGTDTQYF
TRBV19,NA,few,TRBJ1-1,TGTGCCAGTAGTATTGTCCCCCGAGGGAGCACTGAAGCTTTCTTT,CASSIVPRGSTEAFF
TRBV6-6,NA,NA,TRBJ2-7,TGTGCCAGCAGCTCAGGGTCCAACTATGCCTACGAGCAGTACTTC,CASSSGSNYAYEQYF
TRBV30,TRBD1,NA,TRBJ1-2,TGTGCCGCCCACAGGGGGATAGGCTACACCTTC,CAAHRGIGYTF
TRBV10-3,TRBD2,NA,TRBJ2-1,TGTGCCATCAGTGATGGGACTAGCGGGAGTGGCAATGAGCAGTTCTTC,CAISDGTSGSGNEQFF
TRBV7-6,NA,few,TRBJ1-1,TGTGCCAGCAGCGCGGCGCAGGGGCTGGTGGACACTGAAGCTTTCTTT,CASSAAQGLVDTEAFF
TRBV11-2,TRBD1,NA,TRBJ1-1,TGTGCCAGCAGGCCGGGACAGACCTACACTGAAGCTTTCTTT,CASRPGQTYTEAFF
TRBV28,NA,NA,TRBJ2-7,TGTGCCAGCAGTTTAATGGGCAGGGCTGACGAGCAGTACTTC,CASSLMGRADEQYF
TRBV19,NA,NA,TRBJ2-7,TGTGCCAGTAGTTTGGTGTGGTTAGACTACGAGCAGTACTTC,CASSLVWLDYEQYF
TRBV29-1,TRBD1,NA,TRBJ1-4,TGCAGCGTAGCCGGGACAGGGGGCGTAAAACTGTTTTTT,CSVAGTGGVKLFF
TRBV19,NA,few,TRBJ1-1,TGTGCCAGTAGTCCATCAGGGTGGGGCACTGAAGCTTTCTTT,CASSPSGWGTEAFF
TRBV9,TRBD2,NA,TRBJ2-1,TGTGCCAGCAGCGGAAGCGGGGGTGAGCAGTTCTTC,CASSGSGGEQFF
TRBV28,NA,NA,TRBJ1-6,TGTGCCAGCAGGTCGGGATATTCACCCCTCCACTTT,CASRSGYSPLHF
TRBV18,NA,NA,TRBJ2-2,TGTGCCAGCTCAGCAGTCGCGAACACCGGGGAGCTGTTTTTT,CASSAVANTGELFF
TRBV12-3/TRBV12-4,NA,NA,TRBJ1-2,TGTGCCAGCAGACGCGAGGGTAACTATGGCTACACCTTC,CASRREGNYGYTF
TRBV28,NA,NA,TRBJ2-3,TGTGCCAGCAGGGGGCACCCACACACAGATACGCAGTATTTT,CASRGHPHTDTQYF
TRBV5-1,TRBD1,NA,TRBJ2-7,TGCGCCAGCAGCTTGGGTGTACAGGGGGCGCGCGAGCAGTACTTC,CASSLGVQGAREQYF
TRBV7-9,NA,NA,TRBJ2-5,TGTGCCAGCAGCTTAGGGTGGCAGGGGAGCCAGTACTTC,CASSLGWQGSQYF
TRBV27,TRBD2,NA,TRBJ2-1,TGTGCCAGCAGTTTGCTAGCGGGAGTTTATGAGCAGTTCTTC,CASSLLAGVYEQFF
TRBV27,NA,NA,TRBJ2-1,TGTGCCAGCAGTTTATCCCACCCCCAGTACAATGAGCAGTTCTTC,CASSLSHPQYNEQFF
TRBV5-1,TRBD1,few,TRBJ1-3,TGCGCCAGCAGCCAAACCGGGACAGTGGCTGGAAACACCATATATTTT,CASSQTGTVAGNTIYF
TRBV5-1,TRBD1,NA,TRBJ1-4,TGCGCCAGCAGCATAGACAGGGAACCTAATGAAAAACTGTTTTTT,CASSIDREPNEKLFF
TRBV5-5,NA,NA,TRBJ1-5,TGTGCCAGCAGCTTGGGGGGCAGTCTAAACAATCAGCCCCAGCATTTT,CASSLGGSLNNQPQHF
TRBV7-9,NA,NA,TRBJ1-5,TGTGCCAGCAGCCCCGGAGGTTGGGTGGGCAATCAGCCCCAGCATTTT,CASSPGGWVGNQPQHF
TRBV28,TRBD1,once,TRBJ1-1,TGTGCCAGCAGTTTCGGAGACAGGGTGAACACTGAAGCTTTCTTT,CASSFGDRVNTEAFF
TRBV18,NA,NA,TRBJ1-5,TGTGCCAGCTCATCCACAGGGAGGGCGAGCAATCAGCCCCAGCATTTT,CASSSTGRASNQPQHF
TRBV5-1,TRBD1,NA,TRBJ1-2,TGCGCCAGCAGCAGGACAGGGGACGGCTACACCTTC,CASSRTGDGYTF